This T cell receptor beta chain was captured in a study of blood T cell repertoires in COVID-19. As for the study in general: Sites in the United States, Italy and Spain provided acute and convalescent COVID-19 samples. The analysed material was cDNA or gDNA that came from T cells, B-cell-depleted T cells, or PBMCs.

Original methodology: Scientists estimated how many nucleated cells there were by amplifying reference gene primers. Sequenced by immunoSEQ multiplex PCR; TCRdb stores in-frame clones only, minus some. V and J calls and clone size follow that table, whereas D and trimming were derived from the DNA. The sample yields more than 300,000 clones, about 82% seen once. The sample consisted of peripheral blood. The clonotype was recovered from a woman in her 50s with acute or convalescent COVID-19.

The DNA of the CDR3 is TGTGCCAGCAGCCCATCTCTCTTCCAGGGCCGATTGTGGGGTTCTGGGGCCAACGTCCTGACTTTC. The encoded protein is CASSPSLFQGRLWGSGANVLTF. The rearrangement links TRBV4-2 to TRBJ2-6, with D possibly being TRBD1 (5 bases). The CDR3 is 22 amino acids. V gave up 4 bases and J gave up 1 base, with 29 bases separating them. Germline V gives CDR1 LGHNA, CDR2 YNFKEQ.